Shown below are 30 T cell receptor beta chains from a single sample sequenced in a study of response to subunit inactivated influenza vaccine (dated by TCRdb to 2017 to 2018). The method was RT-PCR. The listed sequencing device is Illumina HiSeq 2500. TCRdb reprocessed the public reads (quality trimming at Q25 with fastp, clone calling with MiXCR) and kept in-frame beta chains. Entries are consolidated by CDR3 protein sequence, retaining the most common genes and DNA. For this sample there are 550,000 to 600,000 distinct CDR3 sequences; roughly 10% appear just once. Roughly a tenth of the sample goes to the ten largest clones. The sample was PBMCs from blood, taken on the day of vaccination. The receptors shown here come from a man between 45 and 60 years old who received an inactivated influenza vaccine. Donor details come from another sample of the same person, matched by shared clones.

This rearrangement joins TRBV30 to TRBJ1-6; TRBD1 aligns across 7 bases. The J segment lost 8 bases and the V segment lost 4 bases, leaving 11 bases of the junction unmatched. The CDR3 is 15 amino acids. Germline values: CDR1 GTSNPN, CDR2 SVGIG (reference sequence). The CDR3 region is CAWKQGGLGDSPLHF. In nucleotides, the CDR3 is TGTGCCTGGAAACAAGGGGGCCTCGGGGATTCACCCCTCCACTTT.

In its sample, this clonotype was seen a few times. This rearrangement joins TRBV12-3 or TRBV12-4 to TRBJ2-7; 9 bases are a match to TRBD1. The CDR3 has 17 amino acids. V dropped 1 base and J dropped 5; count of bases not matched to a gene: 12. The CDR3 is CASSLGSWTGQGNEQYF. CDR3 bases: TGTGCCAGCAGTTTAGGTTCGTGGACGGGACAGGGAAACGAGCAGTACTTC.

This chain links TRBV5-1 with TRBJ2-1; weak D call: TRBD2 (5 bases). CDR1 is SGHRS, CDR2 YFSETQ, per germline. CDR3 length: 14 residues. Between the trimmed V and J ends, which lost 0 bases and 5 bases, there was a span of 9 bases. DNA for the CDR3: TGCGCCAGCAGCTTGGGGACTTATAACAATGAGCAGTTCTTC. This sequence encodes CASSLGTYNNEQFF.

This clonotype was counted at least ten times. V gene TRBV12-3 or TRBV12-4 combines with J gene TRBJ1-1; a weak D match, TRBD1 (6 bases). This CDR3 has 13 amino acids. The V end lost 7 bases, the J end lost 6 bases, and 15 bases lay between the germline ends. The CDR3 here is CASTLIGGPEAFF. CDR3 in DNA: TGTGCCAGCACCCTAATCGGGGGCCCTGAAGCTTTCTTT.

The V and J genes are TRBV6-5 and TRBJ1-6; a weak D match, TRBD1 (6 bases). Germline V lookup: CDR1 MNHEY, CDR2 SVGAGI. The CDR3 contains 14 residues. V dropped 2 bases and J dropped 14 bases, with 16 bases sitting between them. The CDR3 is CASSYGRGAGALHF. In DNA form, the CDR3 reads TGTGCCAGCAGTTACGGACGGGGGGCCGGGGCCCTCCACTTT.

The genes are TRBV18 and TRBJ2-7; TRBD1 matches at 10 bases. The CDR3 extends over 15 amino acids. The V segment lost 4 bases and the J segment 3 bases; nucleotides outside the gene matches: 6. Per the germline V gene, CDR1 is KGHSH and CDR2 is LQKENI. CDR3 sequence reads: CASSLFRDRGYEQYF. DNA for the CDR3: TGTGCCAGCTCACTATTCCGGGACAGGGGCTACGAGCAGTACTTC.

This rearrangement joins TRBV4-3 to TRBJ2-1; TRBD1 agrees at 9 bases. Trimming cost V 4 bases and J 6 bases; bases outside gene matches: 16. The CDR3 runs to 18 residues. In germline, CDR1 is LGHNA, CDR2 YSLEER. The CDR3 bases are TGCGCCAGCAGCCTCGGGACAGGGTATTCCCTACGCGGCAATGAGCAGTTCTTC. Protein: CASSLGTGYSLRGNEQFF.

The CDR3 sequence is CASSESGLAGINEQFF. The CDR3 DNA reads as TGTGCCAGCAGCGAATCGGGACTAGCCGGAATAAATGAGCAGTTCTTC. The V call is TRBV7-8, the J call TRBJ2-1, with 9 bases lining up with TRBD2. J was trimmed by 7 bases and V by 5 bases; bases with no gene match: 12. The CDR3 consists of 16 residues. CDR1 is SGHVS and CDR2 is FQNEAQ in the germline V gene. Together with reference TRBV7-8 and TRBJ2-1, the CDR3 gives the full variable domain: GAGVSQSPRYKVAKRGQDVALRCDPISGHVSLFWYQQALGQGPEFLTYFQNEAQLDKSGLPSDRFFAERPEGSVSTLKIQRTQQEDSAVYLCASSESGLAGINEQFFGPGTRLTVL.

The rearrangement joins TRBV6-1 to TRBJ1-5; no firm D call. V was shortened by 1 base and J by 3 bases, with 4 bases between the two germline ends. This CDR3 spans 13 amino acids. Germline CDR1 is MNHNS and CDR2 is SASEGT. The CDR3 region is CASSEVFNQPQHF. The CDR3 region has the DNA TGTGCCAGCAGTGAAGTTTTCAATCAGCCCCAGCATTTT.

This clonotype was seen a handful of times. CDR3 sequence: CASSPWTSAGETQYF. The CDR3 bases are TGTGCCAGCAGCCCGTGGACTAGCGCAGGAGAGACCCAGTACTTC. J is TRBJ2-5 and V is TRBV4-2; 9 bases map to TRBD2. Germline V gene lookup returns CDR1 LGHNA and CDR2 YNFKEQ. This CDR3 spans 15 amino acids. The V segment lost 4 bases and the J segment 4 bases; nucleotides outside the gene matches: 7.

The chain joins TRBV12-3 or TRBV12-4 to TRBJ1-5, with 9 positions matching TRBD1. The ends lost 0 bases at V and 6 bases at J; junction bases unmatched: 3. The CDR3 totals 15 residues. Here the CDR3 DNA reads TGTGCCAGCAGTTTAGCAACAGGGGGCGGTCAGCCCCAGCATTTT. Its protein is CASSLATGGGQPQHF.

The chain carries TRBV4-1 and TRBJ2-7; weak D call: TRBD1 (5 bases). The germline gives CDR1 MGHRA, CDR2 YSYEKL. V lost 3 bases to trimming and J lost 1 base, with 13 bases between them. The CDR3 is 15 amino acids. The CDR3 bases are TGCGCCAGCAGCCAGACAGATATCGGGTCCTACGAGCAGTACTTC. The encoded protein is CASSQTDIGSYEQYF.

This clonotype was detected only a few times. This chain uses TRBV20-1 with TRBJ2-7; no definite D call. The CDR3 spans 11 residues. Germline lookup yields CDR1 DFQATT and CDR2 SNEGSKA (reference sequence). V lost 3 bases and J lost 5, with 8 bases in between. The CDR3 reads CSARDPNEQYF. The CDR3 DNA reads TGCAGTGCTAGGGACCCTAACGAGCAGTACTTC.

In its sample, this clonotype was seen many times. This chain uses TRBV7-2 with TRBJ2-2, with TRBD2 matching 11 bases. The CDR3 has 17 amino acids. Unmatched junction bases numbered 7, after V lost 0 bases and J lost 7 bases. CDR1 and CDR2 (germline): SGHTA, FQGNSA. The DNA for the CDR3 is TGTGCCAGCAGCTTAGCGGGGACTAGCGGTTCGGGCGGGGAGCTGTTTTTT. Protein sequence: CASSLAGTSGSGGELFF. Drawing the rest from reference TRBV7-2 and TRBJ2-2, the complete variable domain is GAGVSQSPSNKVTEKGKDVELRCDPISGHTALYWYRQSLGQGLEFLIYFQGNSAPDKSGLPSDRFSAERTGGSVSTLTIQRTQQEDSAVYLCASSLAGTSGSGGELFFGEGSRLTVL.

This clonotype came up a few times. The chain employs TRBV24-1 and TRBJ2-5; D perhaps matches TRBD1 (5 bases). The germline gives CDR1 KGHDR, CDR2 SFDVKD. The V end lost 9 bases, the J end lost 4 bases, and 8 bases lay between the germline ends. The CDR3 is 11 amino acids. CDR3 sequence: CATAQGETQYF. CDR3 DNA: TGTGCCACCGCGCAGGGAGAGACCCAGTACTTC.

The chain has TRBV29-1 and TRBJ2-1; D possibly corresponds to TRBD1 (5 bases). Germline loops: CDR1 SQVTM, CDR2 ANQGSEA. The germline V and J ends were trimmed by 2 bases and 5 bases, with 13 bases remaining between them. This CDR3 has 14 residues. Written as DNA, the CDR3 is TGCAGCGTTGAACGCCCCCCCAGGGACAATGAGCAGTTCTTC. This encodes CSVERPPRDNEQFF.

This clonotype was seen a few times. The CDR3 is CASSLGGGSHYGYTF. CDR3 DNA: TGTGCCAGCAGCTTGGGGGGCGGAAGTCACTATGGCTACACCTTC. This sequence joins TRBV5-4 and TRBJ1-2, with D possibly TRBD1 on 5 matching bases. CDR3 length: 15 residues. With 0 bases removed from V and 3 bases from J, the gap between germline ends came to 12 bases. Germline V gene sequence: CDR1 SGHNT, CDR2 YYREEE (reference sequence).

This clonotype has a handful of counts. The chain uses TRBV5-1 and TRBJ2-2, with a tentative D call TRBD1 (6 bases). Trimming shortened V by 7 bases and J by 6 bases, and 10 bases separated the two germline ends. The CDR3 loop spans 12 amino acids. Germline values: CDR1 SGHRS, CDR2 YFSETQ. CDR3 residues: CASGTISGELFF. In nucleotides, the CDR3 is TGCGCCAGCGGGACAATTTCCGGGGAGCTGTTTTTT.

This clonotype was picked up a small number of times. Here the CDR3 reads CASSGLTSVPDTQYF. CDR3 nucleotide sequence: TGTGCCAGCAGTGGACTAACTAGCGTTCCAGATACGCAGTATTTT. The V and J genes are TRBV12-3 or TRBV12-4 and TRBJ2-3, with 7 bases identical to TRBD2. The junction had 9 bases not matched to a gene; V was cut back by 5 bases and J by 4 bases. This CDR3 region has 15 residues.

This clonotype appeared many times. The chain uses TRBV29-1 and TRBJ2-1; D is tentatively TRBD1 or TRBD2 (5 bases each). With 6 bases removed from V and 0 bases from J, the gap between germline ends came to 15 bases. The CDR3 is made up of 15 amino acids. Germline CDR1 reads SQVTM; CDR2 reads ANQGSEA. The CDR3 nucleotides read TGCAGCGTGGCCGGGACCCCAAGCTCCTACAATGAGCAGTTCTTC. This codes for CSVAGTPSSYNEQFF.

V and J are TRBV3-1 and TRBJ1-5; 9 positions agree with TRBD1. V gave up 3 bases and J gave up 10 bases; unmatched junction bases: 1. Germline lookup yields CDR1 LGHDT and CDR2 YNNKEL (reference sequence). This CDR3 contains 12 residues. CDR3 residues: CASSQTGGPQHF. CDR3 sequence (DNA): TGTGCCAGCAGCCAGACAGGGGGACCCCAGCATTTT.

This chain uses TRBV7-2 with TRBJ1-5, with D perhaps TRBD1 (6 bases). The V and J ends lost 7 bases and 7 bases respectively, with 17 bases between them. Germline V gives CDR1 SGHTA, CDR2 FQGNSA. This CDR3 is 14 amino acids long. The CDR3 sequence: CASTLVGGGQPQHF. CDR3 bases: TGTGCCAGCACCCTCGTAGGGGGGGGACAGCCCCAGCATTTT.

At least ten counts were recorded for this clonotype. The CDR3 sequence is CASSRLAGATDTQYF. The DNA for the CDR3 is TGTGCCAGCAGTCGTCTAGCGGGGGCAACAGATACGCAGTATTTT. The gene calls are TRBV7-2 and TRBJ2-3; 10 nucleotides match TRBD2. Germline V gene sequence: CDR1 SGHTA, CDR2 FQGNSA. The CDR3 loop spans 15 amino acids. The V gene end was trimmed by 6 bases and the J gene end by 3 bases; junction bases not matched to a gene: 6.

The chain joins TRBV7-6 to TRBJ2-7, with 7 bases aligning to TRBD2. The CDR3 extends over 14 amino acids. Germline lookup yields CDR1 SGHVS and CDR2 FNYEAQ. Germline trimming cut 3 bases from V and 3 bases from J; bases unmatched to any gene: 5. CDR3 in DNA: TGTGCCAGCAGCTTCAGCGGGGCTGTCTACGAGCAGTACTTC. This codes for CASSFSGAVYEQYF. Together with reference TRBV7-6 and TRBJ2-7, the CDR3 gives the full variable domain: GAGVSQSPRYKVTKRGQDVALRCDPISGHVSLYWYRQALGQGPEFLTYFNYEAQQDKSGLPNDRFSAERPEGSISTLTIQRTEQRDSAMYRCASSFSGAVYEQYFGPGTRLTVT.

The rearrangement joins TRBV9 to TRBJ2-7; 9 bases agree with TRBD2. V was clipped by 4 bases and J by 4 bases; unmatched bases: 6. The germline V gene encodes CDR1 SGDLS and CDR2 YYNGEE. The CDR3 extends over 14 amino acids. Here the CDR3 DNA reads TGTGCCAGCAGCCCCGGGACTAGCTTTTACGAGCAGTACTTC. This gives the protein CASSPGTSFYEQYF. The whole variable domain, remainder taken from reference TRBV9 and TRBJ2-7, is DSGVTQTPKHLITATGQRVTLRCSPRSGDLSVYWYQQSLDQGLQFLIQYYNGEERAKGNILERFSAQQFPDLHSELNLSSLELGDSALYFCASSPGTSFYEQYFGPGTRLTVT.

The chain combines TRBV25-1 with TRBJ2-5; the D gene could be TRBD1 or TRBD2 (5 bases each). The CDR3 extends over 18 amino acids. The V end was cut by 3 bases, the J end by 1 base, with 21 bases between. Germline-derived CDR1 and CDR2 are MGHDK and SYGVNS. The CDR3 DNA is TGTGCCAGCAGTGAGGTGAGGGACCTAAATTTCCTCCAAGAGACCCAGTACTTC. Translated: CASSEVRDLNFLQETQYF.

CDR3 region: CASSLDSGGWELFF. CDR3 in DNA: TGTGCCAGCAGCTTAGACTCCGGAGGCTGGGAGCTGTTTTTT. V is TRBV11-2 and J is TRBJ2-2; weak D call: TRBD2 (5 bases). CDR1 SGHAT and CDR2 FQNNGV come from the germline V gene. V was trimmed by 0 bases and J by 9 bases, leaving 11 bases between them. The length of the CDR3 is 14 residues. The full variable domain, in which reference TRBV11-2 and TRBJ2-2 provide the parts outside the CDR3, is EAGVAQSPRYKIIEKRQSVAFWCNPISGHATLYWYQQILGQGPKLLIQFQNNGVVDDSQLPKDRFSAERLKGVDSTLKIQPAKLEDSAVYLCASSLDSGGWELFFGEGSRLTVL.

This clonotype was seen ten or more times. The V gene is TRBV11-2, the J gene TRBJ2-5, with 7 bases lining up with TRBD1. Trimming cost V 0 bases and J 11 bases; bases outside gene matches: 6. The germline gives CDR1 SGHAT, CDR2 FQNNGV. The CDR3 consists of 13 residues. CDR3 sequence: CASSLDPGGPQYF. In DNA, the CDR3 is TGTGCCAGCAGCTTAGACCCAGGGGGTCCACAGTACTTC.

V gene TRBV27 combines with J gene TRBJ2-1, with a tentative D call TRBD2 (5 bases). CDR1 is MNHEY, CDR2 SMNVEV, per germline (reference sequence). With 10 bases removed from V and 1 base from J, the gap between germline ends came to 17 bases. The CDR3 has 15 residues. The CDR3 sequence is CATSTGLTSYNEQFF. DNA of the CDR3: TGTGCCACTTCGACCGGACTGACGTCCTACAATGAGCAGTTCTTC.

This chain links TRBV4-3 with TRBJ2-7; no firm D call. V was pared by 0 bases and J by 0 bases, with 12 bases between. Germline assignment: CDR1 LGHNA and CDR2 YSLEER. This CDR3 region has 16 residues. CDR3 coding DNA: TGCGCCAGCAGCCAAGATGGGGAAATCGGCTCCTACGAGCAGTACTTC. Its translation: CASSQDGEIGSYEQYF.